The sequence of this TCR beta chain was determined in a study of graft-versus-host responses after intestinal transplantation. In the study overall: Each transplant was multivisceral, liver-intestinal, or isolated intestinal. Study conclusions and caveats: Circulating GvH clone levels at their peak were associated with HvG declines (early post-transplant). GvH clones surfaced in recipient marrow, some emerging earlier in ileum or blood.

TCRdb keeps only in-frame clones here, not all; method: immunoSEQ multiplex PCR. This sample has about 61,000 clones, with almost 95% found just once. V dropped 3 bases and J dropped 5 bases, with 12 bases sitting between them. This CDR3 has 14 residues. Germline CDR1 reads LNHDA; CDR2 reads SQIVND (reference sequence). In regard to this clone: Its antigen is currently unknown.

The clonotype originates from a human donor who was the organ donor for an intestinal transplant. The chain carries TRBV19 and TRBJ2-3, with a tentative D call TRBD1 (6 bases). Sequenced here: unstimulated CD4+ T cells sorted from spleen or lymph node cells, sampled before transplant. CDR3 sequence: CASSIGRGRDTQYF. CDR3 DNA: TGTGCCAGTAGTATCGGTAGGGGGAGAGATACGCAGTATTTT.